This T cell receptor beta chain was captured in a study of shared T cell receptors in the human thymus. The data were produced by immunoSEQ multiplex PCR, yet TCRdb's version contains in-frame clones alone and is incomplete. Found here are about 660,000 clones, about 89% of them singletons; the top ten hold 0.0094%. V was clipped by 8 bases and J by 5 bases, with 15 bases between them. CDR1 and CDR2 from the germline V gene are SNHLY and FYNNEI. CDR3 size: 14 residues. These data were also filed under a second study, of human thymus T cells. From that second work: Congenital heart defects were the reason for the corrective surgery that the donors, healthy Finnish infants, were having. Thymic resections from corrective heart surgery supplied the tissue. It looked as if thymic and blood repertoires used V and J genes in a biased way. Related studies found that unrelated individuals share highly overlapping thymic repertoires.

This clonotype was obtained from a boy less than two years old with a congenital heart defect. Material for sequencing was thymocytes. The rearrangement uses TRBV2 and TRBJ2-2; possibly TRBD1 for D (5 bases). The CDR3 DNA is TGTGCCAGCCATGGGCAGGGCGAGACCGGGGAGCTGTTTTTT. Its translation is CASHGQGETGELFF.